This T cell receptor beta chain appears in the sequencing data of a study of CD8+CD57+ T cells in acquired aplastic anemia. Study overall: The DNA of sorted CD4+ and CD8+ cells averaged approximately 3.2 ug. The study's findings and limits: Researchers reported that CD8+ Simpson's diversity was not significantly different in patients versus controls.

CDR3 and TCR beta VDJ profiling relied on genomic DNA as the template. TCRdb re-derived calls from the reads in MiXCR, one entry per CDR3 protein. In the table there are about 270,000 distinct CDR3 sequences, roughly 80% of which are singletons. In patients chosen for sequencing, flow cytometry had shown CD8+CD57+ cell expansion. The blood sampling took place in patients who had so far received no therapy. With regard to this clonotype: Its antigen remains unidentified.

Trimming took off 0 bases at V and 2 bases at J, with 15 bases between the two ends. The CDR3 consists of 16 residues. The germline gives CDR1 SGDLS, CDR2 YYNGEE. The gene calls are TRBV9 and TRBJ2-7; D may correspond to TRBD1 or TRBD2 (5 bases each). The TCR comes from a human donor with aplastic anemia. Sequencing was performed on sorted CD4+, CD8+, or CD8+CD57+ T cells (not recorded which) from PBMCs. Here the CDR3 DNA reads TGTGCCAGCAGCGTAGACGCCGGGGCCGCAACCTACGAGCAGTACTTC. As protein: CASSVDAGAATYEQYF.